This T cell receptor beta chain was recorded in a study of neurological immune-mediated disorders. Synthesis of cDNA was accomplished via 5'RACE employing 10-nucleotide random UMIs. TCRdb passed the 5' RACE reads through MiXCR, listing each CDR3 protein once. The sample holds 70,000 to 95,000 distinct CDR3 sequences, under 20% seen once. V lost 6 bases to trimming and J lost 4 bases, with 17 bases between them. This CDR3 is 15 amino acids long. Germline V gene data show CDR1 as MNHNS and CDR2 as SASEGT. This clonotype was observed at least ten times. Its specificity is not known. Notes on the study in general: There were no CDR3 amino acid sequences shared by expanded clones across subjects, a result suggesting private repertoires in all groups. In HTLV-1-associated myelopathy, TCR clonal expansion was greatest, and in multiple sclerosis it was least, below healthy controls.

The chain couples TRBV6-1 to TRBJ2-3; D possibly corresponds to TRBD2 (6 bases). The TCR was taken from a woman in her thirties or forties in good health. Sequencing used PBMCs. As DNA, the CDR3 is TGTGCCAGCAGCTATCGGTCGGGGGAAGCAGATACGCAGTATTTT. Encoded protein: CASSYRSGEADTQYF.